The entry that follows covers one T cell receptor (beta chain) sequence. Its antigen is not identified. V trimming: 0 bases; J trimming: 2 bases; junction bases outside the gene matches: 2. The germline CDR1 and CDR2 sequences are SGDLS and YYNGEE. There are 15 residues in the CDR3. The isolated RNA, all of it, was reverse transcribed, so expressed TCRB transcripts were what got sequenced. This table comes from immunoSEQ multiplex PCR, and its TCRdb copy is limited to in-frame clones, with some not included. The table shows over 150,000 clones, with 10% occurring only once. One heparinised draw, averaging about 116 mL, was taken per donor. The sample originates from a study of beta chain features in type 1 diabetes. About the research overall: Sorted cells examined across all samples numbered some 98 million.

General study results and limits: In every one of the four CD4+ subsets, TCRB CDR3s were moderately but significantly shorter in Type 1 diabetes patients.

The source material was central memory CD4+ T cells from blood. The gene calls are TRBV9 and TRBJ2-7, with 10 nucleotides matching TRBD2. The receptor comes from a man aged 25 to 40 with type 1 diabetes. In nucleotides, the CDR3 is TGTGCCAGCAGCGTAGAACTAGCGGGGACCTACGAGCAGTACTTC. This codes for CASSVELAGTYEQYF.